The 28 T cell receptor beta chains listed next were all sequenced from one sample in a study of human T cells and chemical hapten exposure. TCRdb passed the RACE reads through MiXCR, listing each CDR3 protein once. Of about 84,000 distinct CDR3 sequences in the sample, 10% to 13% were seen once. Described time point: patch test 2, 6 weeks after DPC sensitization. Treatment meaning: therapeutic diphenylcyclopropenone sensitization with weekly scalp DPC. The sequencing here drew on whole blood, taken in connection with sensitization to the hapten diphenylcyclopropenone (DPC). These receptors were obtained from a woman aged 25 to 39 with alopecia areata. Some clones in this sample may be carry-over from other donors' samples.

This clonotype was observed at least ten times. The chain employs TRBV25-1 and TRBJ1-5; the D is unclear. Germline CDR1 and CDR2: MGHDK and SYGVNS. Trimming left V 4 bases short and J 5 bases short, with 6 bases between. The CDR3 runs 12 residues. The CDR3 region is CASSVGDQPQHF. In nucleotides, the CDR3 is TGTGCCAGCAGTGTTGGAGATCAGCCCCAGCATTTT.

This clonotype was observed at least ten times. The V call is TRBV15, the J call TRBJ2-4; the match to TRBD2 covers 9 bases. Looked up from germline, CDR1 is LNHNV and CDR2 is YYDKDF (reference sequence). CDR3 length equals 17 residues. Trimming at V came to 5 bases and at J to 1 base, leaving 9 bases not matched to a gene. Here the CDR3 reads CATSSGGLAGAKNIQYF. The CDR3 DNA reads as TGTGCCACCAGCTCCGGAGGCCTAGCGGGGGCCAAAAACATTCAGTACTTC.

This clonotype was observed a few times. CDR3 coding DNA: TGTGCCAGCAGCTCGACAGGGGCGATGTCGGGATACAATGAGCAGTTCTTC. Amino acid sequence: CASSSTGAMSGYNEQFF. This chain connects TRBV11-2 to TRBJ2-1; 8 nucleotides agree with TRBD1. J gave up 4 bases and V 4 bases, and 12 bases lay outside the gene matches. The V gene's germline CDR1 is SGHAT and CDR2 FQNNGV. CDR3 length: 17 amino acids.

CDR3 region: CAKPDSGGYTF. CDR3 in DNA: TGTGCCAAACCCGACAGTGGAGGCTACACCTTC. The chain combines TRBV28 with TRBJ1-2; D might be TRBD1 (5 bases). Germline-derived CDR1 and CDR2 are MDHEN and SYDVKM. This CDR3 contains 11 residues. V lost 10 bases, J lost 8 bases, and 14 bases lay in between.

This clonotype showed up many times. V gene TRBV10-3 combines with J gene TRBJ2-5, with 7 bases aligning to TRBD1. Germline V gene sequence: CDR1 ENHRY, CDR2 SYGVKD. This CDR3 is 16 amino acids long. J gave up 4 bases and V 4 bases, and 12 bases lay outside the gene matches. CDR3 bases: TGTGCCATCAGTGGACAGGGCGCTGACGGGGCAGAGACCCAGTACTTC. It encodes CAISGQGADGAETQYF.

The chain employs TRBV21-1 and TRBJ1-2. TRBV21-1 is tagged as a pseudogene. The CDR3 runs 11 residues. The CDR3 is CASSKAGGYTF. The CDR3 region has the DNA TGTGCCAGCAGCAAAGCAGGGGGCTACACCTTC.

The table lists this clonotype with a few counts. The rearrangement joins TRBV7-2 to TRBJ2-5; tentatively, D is TRBD1 (5 bases). Germline assignment: CDR1 SGHTA and CDR2 FQGNSA. V dropped 1 base and J dropped 5 bases, with 17 bases sitting between them. This CDR3 region has 16 residues. The CDR3 DNA reads as TGTGCCAGCAGCTTAGGCCCCGGAGTTGCAGGGGAGACCCAGTACTTC. Translation: CASSLGPGVAGETQYF.

About this clonotype: A junction boundary mismatches the germline segment, possibly from a read error. The chain employs TRBV12-3 or TRBV12-4 and TRBJ1-6; TRBD1 matches 8 bases. This CDR3 spans 15 amino acids. CDR3 sequence: CASGLTGGWNSPLHF. The CDR3, as DNA: TGTGCCAGCGGTTTAACAGGGGGATGGAATTCACCCCTCCACTTT.

This clonotype occurred many times. The chain recombines TRBV28 with TRBJ2-7; D is unclear. Germline V gene lookup returns CDR1 MDHEN and CDR2 SYDVKM. V was pared by 6 bases and J by 6 bases, with 12 bases between. This CDR3 has 12 amino acids. CDR3 DNA sequence: TGTGCCAGCAGCCGGTTCTACTCCGAGCAGTACTTC. Translation gives CASSRFYSEQYF. Full variable domain (outside the CDR3, taken from reference TRBV28 and TRBJ2-7): DVKVTQSSRYLVKRTGEKVFLECVQDMDHENMFWYRQDPGLGLRLIYFSYDVKMKEKGDIPEGYSVSREKKERFSLILESASTNQTSMYLCASSRFYSEQYFGPGTRLTVT.

This clonotype was observed a few times. The V call is TRBV5-1, the J call TRBJ2-2; 12 nucleotides line up with TRBD2. Germline-derived CDR1 and CDR2 are SGHRS and YFSETQ. This CDR3 region has 21 residues. The V segment lost 4 bases and the J segment 1 base; nucleotides outside the gene matches: 17. CDR3 region: CASSRSGTSGPWSLNTGELFF. CDR3 DNA: TGCGCCAGCAGCCGCTCCGGGACTAGCGGGCCCTGGTCCCTGAACACCGGGGAGCTGTTTTTT.

This clonotype was found many times. The CDR3 here is CSVLSPMNTEAFF. In nucleotides, the CDR3 is TGCAGCGTTTTAAGTCCTATGAACACTGAAGCTTTCTTT. The gene calls are TRBV29-1 and TRBJ1-1, with unresolved D. From germline, CDR1 is SQVTM and CDR2 ANQGSEA. The CDR3 extends over 13 amino acids. Trimming took 5 bases from V and 0 from J, leaving 10 bases between them.

This rearrangement joins TRBV28 to TRBJ1-2; D gene uncertain. This CDR3 contains 9 residues. Between the trimmed V and J ends, which lost 9 bases and 6 bases, there was a span of 5 bases. In germline, CDR1 is MDHEN, CDR2 SYDVKM. The CDR3, as DNA: TGTGCCAGGTCCAATGGCTACACCTTC. This encodes CARSNGYTF.

Turning to this clonotype: A much larger clone is a single base away; this may be a read error. The V and J genes are TRBV27 and TRBJ2-4; D remains ambiguous. The V gene's germline CDR1 is MNHEY and CDR2 SMNVEV (reference sequence). The CDR3 totals 15 residues. The CDR3 DNA reads TGTGCCGGCAGTTTGCTGGGTCAAGCCAAAAACATTCAGTACTTC. This sequence encodes CAGSLLGQAKNIQYF.

This clonotype was counted many times. This chain connects TRBV20-1 to TRBJ2-5, with unresolved D. Germline CDR1 reads DFQATT; CDR2 reads SNEGSKA (reference sequence). V shed 6 bases and J shed 3 bases, with 14 bases lying between them. The CDR3 extends over 13 amino acids. The CDR3 coding sequence is TGCAGTGCAAGGGCCCGGCACAAAGAGACCCAGTACTTC. Its translation is CSARARHKETQYF.

In its sample, this clonotype was seen many times. The rearrangement uses TRBV6-6 and TRBJ1-1, with TRBD1 identical over 7 bases. This CDR3 region has 13 residues. After removal of 2 bases from V and 8 bases from J, the junction contained 5 bases not matched to a gene. Germline CDR1 and CDR2: MNHNY and SVGAGI (reference sequence). The CDR3 nucleotides read TGTGCCAGCAGTTACCTGGGGACAGACGAAGCTTTCTTT. Translating gives CASSYLGTDEAFF.

The sample holds a few counts of this clonotype. The genes are TRBV7-3 and TRBJ2-2; the D gene is possibly TRBD1 (6 bases). The V and J ends lost 5 bases and 6 bases respectively, with 10 bases between them. The length of the CDR3 is 13 residues. Germline CDR1 SGHTA, CDR2 FQGTGA. The CDR3 bases are TGTGCCAGCAGCCCGTCAGGGGCCGGGGAGCTGTTTTTT. It is translated as CASSPSGAGELFF.

The rearrangement joins TRBV5-6 to TRBJ2-5; TRBD1 agrees at 8 bases. The CDR3 is made up of 16 amino acids. Germline trimming cut 4 bases from V and 4 bases from J; bases unmatched to any gene: 12. CDR1 is SGHDT, CDR2 YYEEEE, per germline. For the CDR3, the DNA is TGTGCCAGCAGCAGAGACAGGGGCCCGGGCGGAGAGACCCAGTACTTC. Encoded protein: CASSRDRGPGGETQYF.

The rearrangement uses TRBV18 and TRBJ2-3; D gene unclear. This CDR3 comprises 13 residues. The germline V and J ends were trimmed by 0 bases and 6 bases, with 7 bases remaining between them. Germline loops: CDR1 KGHSH, CDR2 LQKENI. This chain's CDR3 is CASSPPVGDTQYF. The DNA of the CDR3 is TGTGCCAGCTCACCACCGGTGGGGGATACGCAGTATTTT.

This clonotype was counted ten times or more. V and J are TRBV18 and TRBJ1-4; a possible D gene is TRBD1 (5 bases). This CDR3 contains 14 residues. Germline V gene sequence: CDR1 KGHSH, CDR2 LQKENI. V lost 2 bases and J 6 bases, leaving 10 bases between the germline ends. Written as DNA, the CDR3 is TGTGCCAGCTCACCAGGGACTACCGATGAAAAACTGTTTTTT. Amino acid sequence: CASSPGTTDEKLFF.

This clonotype has ten or more counts. The chain combines TRBV29-1 with TRBJ2-5; TRBD1 or TRBD2 may be the D gene (6 bases each). The CDR3 has 11 amino acids. In germline, CDR1 is SQVTM, CDR2 ANQGSEA. V was cut by 7 bases and J by 7 bases, with 13 bases left in between. The CDR3 region has the DNA TGCAGCGGCGACAAGGGGGGGACCCAGTACTTC. It specifies CSGDKGGTQYF.

This clonotype was seen at least ten times. The chain has TRBV29-1 and TRBJ2-2; the D is unclear. The ends were cut back, 4 bases at V and 6 bases at J, with 12 bases in the middle. The CDR3 loop spans 13 amino acids. The germline CDR1 and CDR2 sequences are SQVTM and ANQGSEA. Here the CDR3 DNA reads TGCAGCGTTGTTCCCCTCGGGTCCGGGGAGCTGTTTTTT. This translates into CSVVPLGSGELFF.

This clonotype was counted many times. The chain combines TRBV4-3 with TRBJ2-1, with 12 bases lining up with TRBD2. Per the germline V gene, CDR1 is LGHNA and CDR2 is YSLEER. V lost 3 bases and J lost 0; bases outside the gene matches: 9. The CDR3 is made up of 19 amino acids. The CDR3 here is CASSQDLAGGQSSYNEQFF. The CDR3 nucleotides read TGCGCCAGCAGCCAGGACCTAGCGGGGGGGCAGAGCTCCTACAATGAGCAGTTCTTC.

The chain carries TRBV7-9 and TRBJ1-2, with D uncertain. V gave up 2 bases and J gave up 4 bases, with 8 bases separating them. The germline gives CDR1 SEHNR, CDR2 FQNEAQ (reference sequence). The CDR3 runs to 13 residues. The CDR3 bases are TGTGCCAGCAGCTTAAGTCAGGCCTATGGCTACACCTTC. Amino acids: CASSLSQAYGYTF.

This clonotype was recorded many times. The rearrangement joins TRBV7-6 to TRBJ2-5; D remains unclear. The V gene lost 1 base and the J gene lost 4 bases, with 7 bases spanning the gap. Looked up from germline, CDR1 is SGHVS and CDR2 is FNYEAQ. The CDR3 is 13 amino acids. The CDR3 region is CASSLVSGETQYF. CDR3 bases: TGTGCCAGCAGCTTAGTTTCTGGAGAGACCCAGTACTTC.

This clonotype was seen a single time. One base away lies a much larger clone, so this may be a sequencing read error. The rearrangement links TRBV11-1 to TRBJ2-7, with 8 bases fitting TRBD1. Germline V gene lookup returns CDR1 SGHAT and CDR2 FQDESV (reference sequence). Trimming removed 5 bases from V and 1 base from J; junction bases left unmatched: 1. This CDR3 comprises 13 residues. CDR3: CASSRDRSYEQYF. Written as DNA, the CDR3 is TGTGCCAGCAGCCGGGACAGGTCCTACGAGCAGTACTTC.

This clonotype was counted many times. CDR3 coding DNA: TGTGCCAGCAGTTACGACCTCAGCTCCTACAATGAGCAGTTCTTC. Its translation: CASSYDLSSYNEQFF. This chain links TRBV28 with TRBJ2-1, with no clear D. The CDR3 spans 15 residues. The V end was cut by 4 bases, the J end by 0 bases, with 10 bases between. Germline lookup yields CDR1 MDHEN and CDR2 SYDVKM.

This clonotype appeared many times. J is TRBJ1-5 and V is TRBV10-3, with D hard to call. The CDR3 sequence is 14 residues long. Germline CDR1 reads ENHRY; CDR2 reads SYGVKD. V lost 3 bases and J 2 bases, leaving 8 bases between the germline ends. In DNA form, the CDR3 reads TGTGCCATCAGTGATTCAAGGGGCAATCAGCCCCAGCATTTT. Translating gives CAISDSRGNQPQHF.

This clonotype has a count of ten or more. The chain carries TRBV9 and TRBJ2-1; D is uncertain. Trimming left V 0 bases short and J 3 bases short, with 7 bases between. There are 14 residues in the CDR3. Germline V gene data show CDR1 as SGDLS and CDR2 as YYNGEE. The chain's CDR3 is CASSVGSIYNEQFF. CDR3 DNA: TGTGCCAGCAGCGTAGGGAGTATCTACAATGAGCAGTTCTTC.